Listed here are 20 T cell receptor beta chains from one sample, sequenced in a study of T cell responses to AZD1222 COVID-19 vaccine. Profiling relied on immunoSEQ multiplex PCR, and the TCRdb table lists in-frame clones only, not all of them. The table records about 180,000 clones, approximately 90% of them present only once. Sequences were derived from peripheral blood, sampled on day 0 of AZD1222 vaccination. These receptors originate from an adult in good health.

The rearrangement links TRBV28 to TRBJ1-2; TRBD1 is a possible D gene (5 bases). The CDR3 consists of 12 residues. CDR1 is MDHEN and CDR2 is SYDVKM in the germline V gene. V lost 5 bases to trimming and J lost 12 bases, with 16 bases between them. CDR3 in amino acids: CASSLTGTYNTF. Written as DNA, the CDR3 is TGTGCCAGCAGTCTCACCGGGACTTACAACACCTTC.

J is TRBJ1-3 and V is TRBV4-2, with D hard to call. In germline, CDR1 is LGHNA, CDR2 YNFKEQ. This CDR3 has 16 amino acids. V lost 1 base and J 2 bases, leaving 12 bases between the germline ends. DNA of the CDR3: TGTGCCAGCAGCCAAGGCGGGATTCTGGCTGGAAACACCATATATTTT. Translated: CASSQGGILAGNTIYF.

The chain recombines TRBV28 with TRBJ1-5, with a tentative D call TRBD1 (6 bases). This CDR3 spans 14 amino acids. Trimming left V 11 bases short and J 2 bases short, with 16 bases between. Per the germline V gene, CDR1 is MDHEN and CDR2 is SYDVKM. The DNA of the CDR3 is TGTGCCGTAACACAGGGACTAGGCAATCAGCCCCAGCATTTT. Translating it yields CAVTQGLGNQPQHF.

This rearrangement joins TRBV4-1 to TRBJ2-7; D possibly corresponds to TRBD1 (5 bases). Germline loops: CDR1 MGHRA, CDR2 YSYEKL. Trimming left V 5 bases short and J 0 bases short, with 14 bases between. CDR3 length equals 15 residues. CDR3 protein: CASSKSRQFSYEQYF. The CDR3 bases are TGCGCCAGCAGCAAAAGTCGACAGTTCTCCTACGAGCAGTACTTC.

V and J are TRBV7-9 and TRBJ1-5; D is ambiguous. The CDR3 totals 13 residues. V lost 1 base, J lost 3 bases, and 4 bases lay in between. The germline CDR1 and CDR2 sequences are SEHNR and FQNEAQ (reference sequence). The CDR3 spells CASSLEYNQPQHF. The DNA for the CDR3 is TGTGCCAGCAGCTTAGAGTACAATCAGCCCCAGCATTTT.

The rearrangement joins TRBV29-1 to TRBJ1-2, with TRBD1 as a possible D gene (6 bases). Germline V CDR1 and CDR2: SQVTM, ANQGSEA. V lost 4 bases and J 8 bases, leaving 14 bases between the germline ends. The CDR3 spans 12 residues. The CDR3 sequence is CSVVPGAGGYTF. In nucleotides, the CDR3 is TGCAGCGTTGTTCCGGGGGCGGGAGGCTACACCTTC.

The chain links TRBV7-9 to TRBJ2-5, with D perhaps matching TRBD2 (7 bases). This CDR3 is built from 14 residues. The germline V gene encodes CDR1 SEHNR and CDR2 FQNEAQ (reference sequence). V gave up 5 bases and J gave up 5 bases, with 15 bases separating them. CDR3: CASSKGGVTETQYF. The DNA of the CDR3 is TGTGCCAGCAGCAAAGGGGGGGTGACCGAGACCCAGTACTTC.

The chain employs TRBV28 and TRBJ1-4; TRBD1 matches 8 bases. With 5 bases clipped from V and 10 bases from J, the junction kept 12 bases outside the gene matches. Germline V gene data show CDR1 as MDHEN and CDR2 as SYDVKM. This CDR3 comprises 15 residues. CDR3 DNA sequence: TGTGCCAGCAGTCCCTCGGACAGGGTCGGGGGAAAACTGTTTTTT. This gives the protein CASSPSDRVGGKLFF.

The chain couples TRBV12-3 or TRBV12-4 to TRBJ2-2; TRBD1 aligns across 7 bases. V gave up 5 bases and J gave up 5 bases; unmatched junction bases: 2. This CDR3 comprises 13 residues. The CDR3: CASSRTGTGELFF. The CDR3 DNA sequence: TGTGCCAGCAGTCGGACAGGTACCGGGGAGCTGTTTTTT.

This clone was seen a few times. The chain carries TRBV6-2 or TRBV6-3 and TRBJ1-1; 7 nucleotides line up with TRBD1. Trimming cost V 2 bases and J 5 bases; bases outside gene matches: 5. The CDR3 has 14 amino acids. In germline, CDR1 is MNHEY, CDR2 SVGEGT. Here the CDR3 DNA reads TGTGCCAGCAGTTACGAGGGGGCAGGGACTGAAGCTTTCTTT. Translated, it gives CASSYEGAGTEAFF.

CDR3 residues: CASSHEGTMDTEAFF. DNA for the CDR3: TGCGCCAGCAGCCACGAAGGGACAATGGACACTGAAGCTTTCTTT. The chain joins TRBV4-1 to TRBJ1-1; tentative D call: TRBD1 (6 bases). The length of the CDR3 is 15 residues. The germline V gene has CDR1 MGHRA and CDR2 YSYEKL. Trimming took 3 bases from V and 3 from J, leaving 14 bases between them.

This sequence joins TRBV9 and TRBJ1-1; D is perhaps TRBD1 (6 bases). Looked up from germline, CDR1 is SGDLS and CDR2 is YYNGEE. The CDR3 length is 12 residues. Trimming shortened V by 4 bases and J by 8 bases, and 12 bases separated the two germline ends. The CDR3 sequence is CASSPLDREAFF. DNA of the CDR3: TGTGCCAGCAGCCCCCTCGACAGGGAAGCTTTCTTT.

The rearrangement joins TRBV11-2 to TRBJ2-5, with 14 bases lining up with TRBD2. V gave up 1 base and J gave up 4 bases; unmatched junction bases: 8. This CDR3 is built from 18 residues. Germline CDR1 and CDR2: SGHAT and FQNNGV. Written as DNA, the CDR3 is TGTGCCAGCAGCTTAGGAGGACTAGCGGGGGGACGTAGAGAGACCCAGTACTTC. This translates into CASSLGGLAGGRRETQYF.

J is TRBJ2-3 and V is TRBV3-1 (or the pseudogene TRBV3-2), with D possibly being TRBD1 or TRBD2 (6 bases each). Looked up from germline, CDR1 is LGHDT and CDR2 is YNNKEL (reference sequence). Trimming stripped 4 bases from V and 4 bases from J, with 12 bases between. The CDR3 is 14 residues long. CDR3 DNA: TGTGCCAGCAGCCGTGAGGGGGGCGCAGATACGCAGTATTTT. Translated, it gives CASSREGGADTQYF.

The chain joins TRBV18 to TRBJ1-5; D gene unclear. Trimming removed 2 bases from V and 0 bases from J, with 8 bases in between. This CDR3 has 15 amino acids. The germline CDR1 and CDR2 sequences are KGHSH and LQKENI. The CDR3 here is CASSPYQDSNQPQHF. As DNA, the CDR3 is TGTGCCAGCTCACCATACCAGGATAGCAATCAGCCCCAGCATTTT.

CDR3: CASSQLMSADTQYF. The CDR3 DNA sequence: TGCGCCAGCAGCCAACTAATGAGCGCAGATACGCAGTATTTT. The chain has TRBV4-1 and TRBJ2-3; D gene uncertain. CDR1 is MGHRA and CDR2 is YSYEKL in the germline V gene. V dropped 2 bases and J dropped 4 bases, with 10 bases sitting between them. The CDR3 spans 14 residues.

There are a few counts of this clone. The CDR3 loop is CASSLGGGGNTEAFF. DNA of the CDR3: TGTGCCAGCAGTTTAGGAGGGGGCGGGAACACTGAAGCTTTCTTT. This chain joins TRBV28 and TRBJ1-1, with 7 bases lining up with TRBD1. CDR1 MDHEN and CDR2 SYDVKM come from the germline V gene. This CDR3 is built from 15 residues. The ends lost 2 bases at V and 1 base at J; junction bases unmatched: 4.

The chain has TRBV6-5 and TRBJ2-5; tentatively, D is TRBD2 (6 bases). Germline V lookup: CDR1 MNHEY, CDR2 SVGAGI. V was cut by 6 bases and J by 1 base, with 15 bases left in between. The CDR3 sequence is 15 residues long. The CDR3 DNA reads TGTGCCAGCAGGTTACAGTCGGGGGTCCAAGAGACCCAGTACTTC. Its protein is CASRLQSGVQETQYF.

This clone has a handful of counts. The chain recombines TRBV5-4 with TRBJ1-6, with a possible D match to TRBD1 (6 bases). V lost 4 bases and J 10 bases, leaving 15 bases between the germline ends. This CDR3 is built from 14 residues. Germline CDR1 and CDR2: SGHNT and YYREEE (reference sequence). The DNA for the CDR3 is TGTGCCAGCAGCGCTAGGGGGGATGGGTCACCCCTCCACTTT. It encodes CASSARGDGSPLHF.

The genes are TRBV6-2 or TRBV6-3 and TRBJ1-3; 9 bases match TRBD1. V shed 6 bases, J shed 4 bases, and the junction held 4 bases outside the gene matches. The CDR3 extends over 14 amino acids. The germline V gene encodes CDR1 MNHEY and CDR2 SVGEGT. Here the CDR3 DNA reads TGTGCCAGCAGCTGGACAGGGGCCGGAAACACCATATATTTT. This translates into CASSWTGAGNTIYF.